This TCR beta chain derives from a study of early T cells in non-severe SARS-CoV-2 infection. MiXCR, applied by TCRdb to the 5' RACE reads, yields one record per CDR3 protein. The data show some 66,000 distinct CDR3 sequences, with 13% seen just once and about 8.3% held by the top ten. Per germline, CDR1 KGHSH and CDR2 LQKENI. The CDR3 contains 12 residues. Trimming stripped 5 bases from V and 7 bases from J, with 12 bases between. This clonotype was seen a few times. V and J are TRBV18 and TRBJ2-7; D is unresolved. The sequence was obtained from an adult who was a healthcare worker with PCR-confirmed SARS-CoV-2 infection or an uninfected control (not recorded which). Sequences were obtained from whole blood. CDR3 protein: CASSSFTGEQYF. Here the CDR3 DNA reads TGTGCCAGCTCATCGTTCACCGGTGAGCAGTACTTC.